The 15 T cell receptor beta chains given below trace back to one sample, sequenced in a study of OX40 agonist ivuxolimab in advanced cancers. Sequencing used immunoSEQ multiplex PCR; TCRdb keeps in-frame clones, though not all of them. The repertoire holds around 75,000 clones, with 89% as singletons. This material consisted of CD4+ or CD8+ T cells sorted from blood, taken in a trial of the OX40 agonist ivuxolimab. All receptors derive from an adult with an advanced solid tumor such as melanoma, head and neck, liver or kidney cancer.

This chain uses TRBV5-1 with TRBJ1-1, with TRBD1 matching 8 bases. CDR1 is SGHRS and CDR2 is YFSETQ in the germline V gene. Trimming removed 5 bases from V and 3 bases from J; junction bases left unmatched: 6. This CDR3 contains 14 residues. In DNA, the CDR3 is TGCGCCAGCAGATCCCAGGGGGCCCACACTGAAGCTTTCTTT. Its protein is CASRSQGAHTEAFF.

The V and J genes are TRBV5-4 and TRBJ1-5; D is unresolved. This CDR3 is 15 amino acids long. Trimming took 2 bases from V and 7 from J, leaving 16 bases between them. Germline CDR1 and CDR2: SGHNT and YYREEE (reference sequence). The CDR3 sequence: CASSFGYRPKQPQHF. In DNA form, the CDR3 reads TGTGCCAGCAGCTTTGGGTACAGACCAAAACAGCCCCAGCATTTT.

The CDR3 DNA follows: TGCGCCAGCAGCTCTGGCCCCGGGGGCAACACTGAAGCTTTCTTT. Translating gives CASSSGPGGNTEAFF. This chain connects TRBV5-1 to TRBJ1-1; the D gene is possibly TRBD1 (6 bases). Trimming removed 3 bases from V and 2 bases from J, with 14 bases in between. The CDR3 length is 15 residues. CDR1 is SGHRS, CDR2 YFSETQ, per germline.

This clone was seen more than once but under ten times. V is TRBV27 and J is TRBJ2-1; 7 positions match TRBD2. Germline assignment: CDR1 MNHEY and CDR2 SMNVEV (reference sequence). The CDR3 contains 13 residues. V shed 4 bases and J 6 bases; nucleotides not matched to a gene: 3. CDR3: CASSWGGGNEQFF. CDR3 sequence (DNA): TGTGCCAGCAGTTGGGGGGGAGGCAATGAGCAGTTCTTC.

V usage is TRBV7-2 and J usage is TRBJ2-5; D is ambiguous. V shed 1 base and J shed 3 bases, with 9 bases lying between them. Germline V CDR1 and CDR2: SGHTA, FQGNSA. This CDR3 has 14 amino acids. In DNA, the CDR3 is TGTGCCAGCAGCTTAGATCACGCGGAAGAGACCCAGTACTTC. Protein sequence: CASSLDHAEETQYF.

The chain joins TRBV9 to TRBJ2-1; TRBD2 matches at 7 bases. The J segment lost 0 bases and the V segment lost 4 bases, leaving 13 bases of the junction unmatched. Germline-derived CDR1 and CDR2 are SGDLS and YYNGEE. The CDR3 consists of 18 residues. CDR3 region: CASSNPVALAASYNEQFF. In nucleotides, the CDR3 is TGTGCCAGCAGCAACCCTGTAGCCCTAGCGGCCTCCTACAATGAGCAGTTCTTC.

This chain links TRBV6-5 with TRBJ2-5; no definite D call. CDR3 length: 12 amino acids. The V end lost 4 bases, the J end lost 5 bases, and 8 bases lay between the germline ends. Germline-derived CDR1 and CDR2 are MNHEY and SVGAGI. The DNA for the CDR3 is TGTGCCAGCAGTTCCCTGGGGGAGACCCAGTACTTC. It translates to CASSSLGETQYF.

The V call is TRBV7-2, the J call TRBJ2-1; a weak D match, TRBD1 (5 bases). From germline, CDR1 is SGHTA and CDR2 FQGNSA. This CDR3 comprises 16 residues. The ends were cut back, 1 base at V and 9 bases at J, with 19 bases in the middle. The CDR3 spells CASSLGLGVPWGEQFF. The CDR3 DNA follows: TGTGCCAGCAGCTTAGGGCTAGGGGTGCCCTGGGGTGAGCAGTTCTTC.

The chain couples TRBV4-2 to TRBJ2-6; weak D call: TRBD2 (6 bases). The CDR3 length is 14 residues. Between the trimmed V and J ends, which lost 6 bases and 2 bases, there was a span of 8 bases. Germline CDR1 LGHNA, CDR2 YNFKEQ. The CDR3 is CASRRLAGANVLTF. CDR3 DNA sequence: TGTGCCAGCAGGAGACTAGCTGGGGCCAACGTCCTGACTTTC.

This chain joins TRBV21-1 and TRBJ2-7; the table calls TRBD1, which could not be checked here. TRBV21-1 is a pseudogene locus. The CDR3 runs to 17 residues. The CDR3, as DNA: TGTGCCAGCAGCAAAGCAGAGGGGGCGCCCACCGCCTACGAGCAGTACTTC. Its translation is CASSKAEGAPTAYEQYF.

V is TRBV5-1 and J is TRBJ2-1; 9 positions match TRBD2. This CDR3 has 16 amino acids. The trim removed 0 bases at V and 4 bases at J, leaving 5 bases unmatched. Germline CDR1 SGHRS, CDR2 YFSETQ. The CDR3 sequence is CASSLASAGGYNEQFF. CDR3 in DNA: TGCGCCAGCAGCTTGGCCTCAGCGGGGGGTTACAATGAGCAGTTCTTC.

The chain uses TRBV23-1 and TRBJ2-7, with D unclear. TRBV23-1 is recorded as an ORF, its role being uncertain. This CDR3 is 13 amino acids long. V was shortened by 2 bases and J by 7 bases, with 12 bases between the two germline ends. CDR3 region: CASSQPRELEQYF. The DNA for the CDR3 is TGCGCCAGCAGTCAACCTAGAGAGCTTGAGCAGTACTTC.

V usage is TRBV28 and J usage is TRBJ1-4; possible D gene TRBD1, 5 bases. V dropped 2 bases and J dropped 4 bases, with 11 bases sitting between them. Looked up from germline, CDR1 is MDHEN and CDR2 is SYDVKM. The CDR3 contains 15 residues. The DNA of the CDR3 is TGTGCCAGCAGTTTAGGTCAGGGCAATAATGAAAAACTGTTTTTT. Amino acids: CASSLGQGNNEKLFF.

The genes are TRBV5-1 and TRBJ2-3, with 14 bases that match TRBD2. Germline-derived CDR1 and CDR2 are SGHRS and YFSETQ. V shed 4 bases, J shed 5 bases, and the junction held 6 bases outside the gene matches. This CDR3 region has 16 residues. The CDR3 DNA reads TGCGCCAGCAGCGGGACTAGCGGGGGAGCCGAAGATACGCAGTATTTT. Protein sequence: CASSGTSGGAEDTQYF.

This clone was found once. The chain has TRBV27 and TRBJ2-7; 9 nucleotides line up with TRBD1. J was trimmed by 0 bases and V by 6 bases; bases with no gene match: 3. The CDR3 is 14 residues long. Germline-derived CDR1 and CDR2 are MNHEY and SMNVEV (reference sequence). In DNA form, the CDR3 reads TGTGCCAGCAGCAGGGACAGGGCCTCCTACGAGCAGTACTTC. It translates to CASSRDRASYEQYF.